The clone carrying this T cell receptor beta chain was observed a handful of times. Its specificity is unknown. The gene names here belong to mouse. The observed sequence ends 1 residue before the CDR3 terminus, with the missing tail filled in from the germline J gene. These data originate in a study of tissue T cells after allogeneic stem cell transplantation. Time point described: mouse harvest day 7 after allogeneic transplant. Each mouse received 10^7 T-cell-depleted marrow cells plus 10^6 splenic CD5+ T cells by tail vein. Sequencing used immunoSEQ multiplex PCR; TCRdb keeps in-frame clones, though not all of them. The sample lists about 3,000 clones, approximately 60% occurring once. Study results and limitations: Some tissue clones might be persisting host cells; their alloreactivity or antigen specificity was not determined.

The length of the CDR3 is 14 residues. V lost 3 bases to trimming and J lost 4 bases, with 10 bases between them. Germline lookup yields CDR1 LGHNA and CDR2 YNLKQL (reference sequence). The clonotype originates from a female BALB/c mouse given C57BL/6 T cells with graft-versus-host disease after an allogeneic hematopoietic cell transplant. The sample consisted of gut tissue. V is TRBV5 and J is TRBJ2-1; no firm D call. The CDR3 region is CASSHNGPYAEQFF. The covered CDR3 bases are TGTGCCAGCAGCCACAACGGACCTTATGCTGAGCAGTTC.